What follows are 28 T cell receptor beta chains derived from one specimen sequenced in a study of cytomegalovirus exposure and HLA in healthy donors. Libraries were prepared by immunoSEQ multiplex PCR; TCRdb keeps only in-frame clonotypes and omits some of them. Of about 280,000 clones in the sample, roughly 90% were seen once. Sequenced input: PBMCs. The receptors shown here come from a woman in her late teens or twenties in good health and CMV-seronegative.

The rearrangement uses TRBV25-1 and TRBJ2-3, with D possibly matching TRBD2 (6 bases). This CDR3 is 17 amino acids long. The V gene's germline CDR1 is MGHDK and CDR2 SYGVNS. Trimming removed 4 bases from V and 0 bases from J, with 17 bases in between. The CDR3 DNA is TGTGCCAGCAGTGCCCATCTGGGGAGGAGTAGCACAGATACGCAGTATTTT. Translating gives CASSAHLGRSSTDTQYF.

This clone was seen just once. This sequence joins TRBV4-3 and TRBJ1-2; 7 positions agree with TRBD1. After removal of 3 bases from V and 3 bases from J, the junction contained 22 bases not matched to a gene. CDR1 is LGHNA and CDR2 is YSLEER in the germline V gene. The CDR3 sequence is 20 residues long. The CDR3 here is CASSHTRARTGPDLDYGYTF. CDR3 DNA: TGCGCCAGCAGCCACACTCGAGCTAGGACAGGACCGGATCTAGACTATGGCTACACCTTC.

The chain is built from TRBV9 and TRBJ2-1; TRBD2 matches 10 bases. Germline lookup yields CDR1 SGDLS and CDR2 YYNGEE. The CDR3 has 17 amino acids. The trim removed 4 bases at V and 7 bases at J, leaving 14 bases unmatched. DNA of the CDR3: TGTGCCAGCAGCCATTCAAGGTCTAGCGGGAGTGTGAATGAGCAGTTCTTC. As protein: CASSHSRSSGSVNEQFF.

This clone showed up just once. This sequence joins TRBV28 and TRBJ2-2; TRBD2 agrees at 11 bases. V shed 8 bases, J shed 4 bases, and the junction held 6 bases outside the gene matches. The CDR3 covers 15 residues. Germline CDR1 MDHEN, CDR2 SYDVKM. CDR3 in amino acids: CASARLAGGTGELFF. The CDR3, as DNA: TGTGCCAGCGCCCGGCTAGCGGGAGGCACCGGGGAGCTGTTTTTT.

The rearrangement links TRBV28 to TRBJ2-5; no clear D. The CDR3 extends over 12 amino acids. Trimming removed 3 bases at V and 4 bases at J, with 6 bases between. Per germline, CDR1 MDHEN and CDR2 SYDVKM. In DNA form, the CDR3 reads TGTGCCAGCAGTTTTATCCCAGAGACCCAGTACTTC. Translation gives CASSFIPETQYF.

The chain combines TRBV7-9 with TRBJ2-1; TRBD1 is a possible D gene (8 bases). This CDR3 region has 13 residues. CDR1 SEHNR and CDR2 FQNEAQ come from the germline V gene (reference sequence). Trimming left V 11 bases short and J 8 bases short, with 19 bases between. The CDR3 sequence is CAAGDRGSDEQFF. The CDR3 DNA sequence: TGTGCCGCGGGAGACAGGGGTTCGGATGAGCAGTTCTTC.

This sequence joins TRBV7-9 and TRBJ2-2, with D possibly TRBD1 on 5 matching bases. The CDR3 covers 14 residues. Between the trimmed V and J ends, which lost 5 bases and 10 bases, there was a span of 17 bases. CDR1 and CDR2 (germline): SEHNR, FQNEAQ (reference sequence). The CDR3 region is CASSVIPGSEELFF. The CDR3 nucleotides are TGTGCCAGCAGCGTAATACCAGGGTCGGAGGAGCTGTTTTTT.

V and J are TRBV4-3 and TRBJ2-1, with 7 bases that match TRBD2. Germline trimming cut 4 bases from V and 2 bases from J; bases unmatched to any gene: 17. This CDR3 comprises 19 residues. Germline CDR1 reads LGHNA; CDR2 reads YSLEER. The CDR3 coding sequence is TGCGCCAGCAGCCGGCGTATTTCCAGTGGCGGGAGCCCCTACAATGAGCAGTTCTTC. Residues: CASSRRISSGGSPYNEQFF.

The chain is built from TRBV28 and TRBJ2-7; 10 bases are shared with TRBD2. The CDR3 runs to 17 residues. The J segment lost 2 bases and the V segment lost 4 bases, leaving 11 bases of the junction unmatched. CDR1 and CDR2 (germline): MDHEN, SYDVKM. This CDR3 reads CASSSLRGTSATYEQYF. CDR3 nucleotides: TGTGCCAGCAGTTCCCTCCGGGGGACTAGCGCGACCTACGAGCAGTACTTC.

This chain links TRBV5-5 with TRBJ2-7, with 11 nucleotides matching TRBD1. V shed 4 bases, J shed 3 bases, and the junction held 6 bases outside the gene matches. From germline, CDR1 is SGHKS and CDR2 YYEKEE (reference sequence). The CDR3 length is 15 residues. The CDR3 spells CASSTTGTGGYEQYF. The CDR3 DNA follows: TGTGCCAGCAGCACGACCGGGACAGGGGGCTACGAGCAGTACTTC. The variable domain in full, with the rest retrieved from reference TRBV5-5 and TRBJ2-7, is DAGVTQSPTHLIKTRGQQVTLRCSPISGHKSVSWYQQVLGQGPQFIFQYYEKEERGRGNFPDRFSARQFPNYSSELNVNALLLGDSALYLCASSTTGTGGYEQYFGPGTRLTVT.

DNA of the CDR3: TGTGCCAGCAGCCCGACCTCCTGGGGCTCCGCGGGGTACAATGAGCAGTTCTTC. Amino acids: CASSPTSWGSAGYNEQFF. The chain is built from TRBV9 and TRBJ2-1; TRBD2 might be the D (6 bases). V was pared by 4 bases and J by 4 bases, with 24 bases between. CDR3 length: 18 amino acids. CDR1 is SGDLS, CDR2 YYNGEE, per germline.

For the CDR3, the DNA is TGTGCCAGCTCACCCCCCGGGGGCTCCTACGAGCAGTACTTC. It codes for CASSPPGGSYEQYF. The genes are TRBV18 and TRBJ2-7; D is possibly TRBD2 (6 bases). Trimming shortened V by 3 bases and J by 0 bases, and 9 bases separated the two germline ends. The CDR3 has 14 residues. The germline V gene has CDR1 KGHSH and CDR2 LQKENI.

This clone came up a few times. The chain links TRBV28 to TRBJ1-3; 7 bases match TRBD1. This CDR3 comprises 14 residues. V lost 4 bases and J lost 4; bases outside the gene matches: 4. CDR1 is MDHEN and CDR2 is SYDVKM in the germline V gene. The CDR3 nucleotides are TGTGCCAGCAGTTCCCCGGGACAGGGAAACACCATATATTTT. This sequence encodes CASSSPGQGNTIYF.

This chain links TRBV27 with TRBJ2-1; D is ambiguous. Germline lookup yields CDR1 MNHEY and CDR2 SMNVEV (reference sequence). Trimming took off 2 bases at V and 10 bases at J, with 9 bases between the two ends. The CDR3 loop spans 12 amino acids. The CDR3 nucleotides read TGTGCCAGCAGTTTACCTTCTACCGAGCAGTTCTTC. Its protein product is CASSLPSTEQFF.

CDR3 nucleotide sequence: TGCGCCAGCAGCCAAGATCAGGGGTTGCAGACCCAGTACTTC. The encoded protein is CASSQDQGLQTQYF. This rearrangement joins TRBV4-1 to TRBJ2-5, with D possibly being TRBD1 (6 bases). Trimming took off 0 bases at V and 6 bases at J, with 11 bases between the two ends. CDR3 length: 14 amino acids. Germline V gives CDR1 MGHRA, CDR2 YSYEKL.

This chain links TRBV6-5 with TRBJ1-5, with D possibly TRBD1 on 5 matching bases. Looked up from germline, CDR1 is MNHEY and CDR2 is SVGAGI. CDR3 size: 13 residues. Trimming pared 6 bases from V and 4 bases from J, leaving 10 bases between. Here the CDR3 reads CASRTDHNQPQHF. Here the CDR3 DNA reads TGTGCCAGCAGGACAGATCATAATCAGCCCCAGCATTTT.

The chain carries TRBV2 and TRBJ1-3; a weak D match, TRBD1 (5 bases). Germline V gives CDR1 SNHLY, CDR2 FYNNEI. The CDR3 has 13 amino acids. Trimming removed 10 bases from V and 4 bases from J, with 14 bases in between. The CDR3 loop reads CATWYRPGNTIYF. The CDR3 nucleotides are TGTGCCACATGGTACAGGCCAGGAAACACCATATATTTT.

The chain carries TRBV6-5 and TRBJ2-7; a weak D match, TRBD2 (5 bases). V was shortened by 6 bases and J by 2 bases, with 11 bases between the two germline ends. The CDR3 is 13 residues long. Germline V gives CDR1 MNHEY, CDR2 SVGAGI. The CDR3 DNA is TGTGCCAGCAGCCATCCCGGGACCTACGAGCAGTACTTC. This sequence encodes CASSHPGTYEQYF.

As DNA, the CDR3 is TGTGCCAGTAGTATTTCAGGGGGCTACACTGAAGCTTTCTTT. It codes for CASSISGGYTEAFF. The genes are TRBV19 and TRBJ1-1, with 8 bases lining up with TRBD1. Germline CDR1 LNHDA, CDR2 SQIVND (reference sequence). CDR3 length equals 14 residues. V trimming: 3 bases; J trimming: 3 bases; junction bases outside the gene matches: 3.

DNA for the CDR3: TGCGCCAGCAGCCCTGGGGACAGTGGGAATTCACCCCTCCACTTT. This sequence encodes CASSPGDSGNSPLHF. J is TRBJ1-6 and V is TRBV5-1, with 7 bases lining up with TRBD1. With 4 bases clipped from V and 7 bases from J, the junction kept 8 bases outside the gene matches. This CDR3 has 15 residues. In germline, CDR1 is SGHRS, CDR2 YFSETQ. Full variable domain (rest looked up from reference TRBV5-1 and TRBJ1-6): KAGVTQTPRYLIKTRGQQVTLSCSPISGHRSVSWYQQTPGQGLQFLFEYFSETQRNKGNFPGRFSGRQFSNSRSEMNVSTLELGDSALYLCASSPGDSGNSPLHFGNGTRLTVT.

V usage is TRBV18 and J usage is TRBJ2-7; D ambiguous. V was pared by 3 bases and J by 6 bases, with 12 bases between. This CDR3 is 13 amino acids long. Germline V gene lookup returns CDR1 KGHSH and CDR2 LQKENI. For the CDR3, the DNA is TGTGCCAGCTCACCCGGAGTGGTGGGCGAGCAGTACTTC. Amino acids: CASSPGVVGEQYF. The full variable domain, in which reference TRBV18 and TRBJ2-7 provide the parts outside the CDR3, is NAGVMQNPRHLVRRRGQEARLRCSPMKGHSHVYWYRQLPEEGLKFMVYLQKENIIDESGMPKERFSAEFPKEGPSILRIQQVVRGDSAAYFCASSPGVVGEQYFGPGTRLTVT.

The sample holds one count of this clone. V usage is TRBV5-4 and J usage is TRBJ2-1, with 14 bases aligning to TRBD2. The ends lost 4 bases at V and 10 bases at J; junction bases unmatched: 4. The CDR3 is 14 amino acids. Germline V gene data show CDR1 as SGHNT and CDR2 as YYREEE (reference sequence). The CDR3 nucleotides are TGTGCCAGCAGCCAGGGACTAGCGGGGGTGGAGCAGTTCTTC. The encoded protein is CASSQGLAGVEQFF. The whole variable domain, filled in from reference TRBV5-4 and TRBJ2-1, reads ETGVTQSPTHLIKTRGQQVTLRCSSQSGHNTVSWYQQALGQGPQFIFQYYREEENGRGNFPPRFSGLQFPNYSSELNVNALELDDSALYLCASSQGLAGVEQFFGPGTRLTVL.

The gene calls are TRBV2 and TRBJ1-1, with 7 positions matching TRBD1. The CDR3 runs to 14 residues. Trimming took 5 bases from V and 2 from J; bases not matched to a gene: 5. CDR1 and CDR2 from the germline V gene are SNHLY and FYNNEI. The CDR3 here is CASSLTGKNTEAFF. CDR3 nucleotides: TGTGCCAGCAGTTTGACAGGGAAAAACACTGAAGCTTTCTTT.

CDR3 loop: CASSLDHWSTDTQYF. The CDR3 DNA follows: TGTGCCAGCAGCTTAGATCACTGGTCCACAGATACGCAGTATTTT. The chain is built from TRBV11-2 and TRBJ2-3, with D unclear. The V end lost 0 bases, the J end lost 2 bases, and 9 bases lay between the germline ends. The CDR3 covers 15 residues. Germline lookup yields CDR1 SGHAT and CDR2 FQNNGV.

This chain uses TRBV7-2 with TRBJ2-7, with D uncertain. Trimming removed 1 base at V and 9 bases at J, with 13 bases between. There are 13 residues in the CDR3. Germline V gives CDR1 SGHTA, CDR2 FQGNSA. CDR3 protein: CASSLDQNYVQYF. CDR3 DNA: TGTGCCAGCAGCTTAGACCAGAACTATGTGCAGTACTTC.

The genes are TRBV6-1 and TRBJ2-1, with TRBD2 matching 9 bases. The germline V gene encodes CDR1 MNHNS and CDR2 SASEGT. J was trimmed by 8 bases and V by 4 bases; bases with no gene match: 18. The CDR3 runs 18 residues. The CDR3 here is CASSGASRGRGADYEQFF. In DNA form, the CDR3 reads TGTGCCAGCAGTGGGGCCTCTCGCGGGAGGGGGGCCGATTATGAGCAGTTCTTC.

The chain is built from TRBV5-1 and TRBJ2-1; TRBD2 is a possible D gene (6 bases). V lost 0 bases and J 8 bases, leaving 9 bases between the germline ends. Germline values: CDR1 SGHRS, CDR2 YFSETQ. The CDR3 consists of 13 residues. This chain's CDR3 is CASSLATSYEQFF. CDR3 in DNA: TGCGCCAGCAGCTTGGCGACTAGTTATGAGCAGTTCTTC.

The chain recombines TRBV5-1 with TRBJ1-2; 9 bases map to TRBD1. Germline CDR1 is SGHRS and CDR2 is YFSETQ. CDR3 length: 13 residues. The V gene end was trimmed by 3 bases and the J gene end by 7 bases; junction bases not matched to a gene: 4. CDR3 loop: CASSSTGGGGYTF. In DNA, the CDR3 is TGCGCCAGCAGCTCGACAGGGGGAGGTGGCTACACCTTC.